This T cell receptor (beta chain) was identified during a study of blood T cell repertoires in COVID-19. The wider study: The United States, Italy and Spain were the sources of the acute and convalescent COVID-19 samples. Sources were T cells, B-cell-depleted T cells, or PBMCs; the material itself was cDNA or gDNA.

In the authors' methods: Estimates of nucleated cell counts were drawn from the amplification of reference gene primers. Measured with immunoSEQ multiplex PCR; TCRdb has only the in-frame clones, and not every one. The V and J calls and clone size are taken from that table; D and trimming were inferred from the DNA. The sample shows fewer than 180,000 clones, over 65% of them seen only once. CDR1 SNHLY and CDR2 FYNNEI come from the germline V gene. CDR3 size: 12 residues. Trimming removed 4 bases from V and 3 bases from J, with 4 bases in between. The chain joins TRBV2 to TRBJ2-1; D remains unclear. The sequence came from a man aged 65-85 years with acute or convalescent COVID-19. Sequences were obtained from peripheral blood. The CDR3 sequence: CASSADYNEQFF. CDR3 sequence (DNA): TGTGCCAGCAGTGCAGACTACAATGAGCAGTTCTTC. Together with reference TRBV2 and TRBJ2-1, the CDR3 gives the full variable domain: EPEVTQTPSHQVTQMGQEVILRCVPISNHLYFYWYRQILGQKVEFLVSFYNNEISEKSEIFDDQFSVERPDGSNFTLKIRSTKLEDSAMYFCASSADYNEQFFGPGTRLTVL.